The entry below gives a single TCR beta chain sequence along with its context. The length of the CDR3 is 14 residues. Germline V gene data show CDR1 as MNHNS and CDR2 as SASEGT. Trimming removed 7 bases at V and 2 bases at J, with 15 bases between. This sample is drawn from a study of neoadjuvant nivolumab and ipilimumab in lung cancer. Clones were sequenced by immunoSEQ multiplex PCR, and TCRdb holds only the in-frame ones, with some missing. The data show around 1,500 clones, with 86% seen just once and 3.5% to 4% held by the top ten. The genes are TRBV6-1 and TRBJ2-7; D gene unclear. Sample: adjacent normal lung tissue, taken after neoadjuvant nivolumab, alone or with ipilimumab, at or shortly before surgery. The TCR was taken from an adult with non-small cell lung cancer. CDR3 sequence reads: CASTEVVFPYEQYF. CDR3 in DNA: TGTGCCAGCACCGAAGTGGTATTTCCCTACGAGCAGTACTTC.